Presented here are 26 T cell receptor beta chains from one specimen sequenced in a study of blood T cell repertoires in COVID-19. The table came from immunoSEQ multiplex PCR; TCRdb's copy has only in-frame clones and leaves some out. Of more than 85,000 clones in the sample, 85% to 95% are singletons; the top ten hold approximately 1.8%. Sequences were obtained from peripheral blood. The receptor set was obtained from a man in his sixties with acute or convalescent COVID-19.

This chain joins TRBV7-3 and TRBJ2-1; D perhaps matches TRBD2 (6 bases). Germline V gene sequence: CDR1 SGHTA, CDR2 FQGTGA. Between the trimmed V and J ends, which lost 5 bases and 2 bases, there was a span of 13 bases. The CDR3 contains 15 residues. CDR3 nucleotide sequence: TGTGCCAGCAGCCCCATCGGCGGGACCTACAATGAGCAGTTCTTC. It is translated as CASSPIGGTYNEQFF.

The gene calls are TRBV19 and TRBJ1-5, with D possibly TRBD1 on 6 matching bases. Germline V gene data show CDR1 as LNHDA and CDR2 as SQIVND (reference sequence). V was cut by 3 bases and J by 0 bases, with 12 bases left in between. The CDR3 has 16 amino acids. The CDR3 loop reads CASSIAGATSNQPQHF. The CDR3 bases are TGTGCCAGTAGTATCGCGGGGGCCACTAGCAATCAGCCCCAGCATTTT.

The gene calls are TRBV12-3 or TRBV12-4 and TRBJ2-3; TRBD2 is a possible D gene (5 bases). The CDR3 runs to 12 residues. Deletions cut 6 bases from V and 4 bases from J, with 8 bases between. The CDR3 here is CASSGGPDTQYF. The CDR3 DNA reads as TGTGCCAGCAGCGGAGGCCCAGATACGCAGTATTTT.

The V gene is TRBV19, the J gene TRBJ1-5; 12 bases are shared with TRBD1. The CDR3 runs 18 residues. J lost 0 bases, V lost 3 bases, and 6 bases had no gene match. Germline CDR1 is LNHDA and CDR2 is SQIVND (reference sequence). This CDR3 reads CASSISGQGADSNQPQHF. The DNA for the CDR3 is TGTGCCAGTAGTATTTCGGGACAGGGGGCAGATAGCAATCAGCCCCAGCATTTT.

The J gene is TRBJ2-2, the V gene TRBV19; 9 nucleotides agree with TRBD1. V lost 5 bases and J lost 3; bases outside the gene matches: 4. CDR1 is LNHDA and CDR2 is SQIVND in the germline V gene (reference sequence). The CDR3 runs 15 residues. CDR3 residues: CASSLGTGHTGELFF. CDR3 bases: TGTGCCAGTAGTCTAGGGACAGGGCACACCGGGGAGCTGTTTTTT. Looking up the rest from reference TRBV19 and TRBJ2-2 gives the full variable domain: DGGITQSPKYLFRKEGQNVTLSCEQNLNHDAMYWYRQDPGQGLRLIYYSQIVNDFQKGDIAEGYSVSREKKESFPLTVTSAQKNPTAFYLCASSLGTGHTGELFFGEGSRLTVL.

The chain recombines TRBV7-2 with TRBJ1-1, with 9 bases that match TRBD1. V gave up 2 bases and J gave up 3 bases; unmatched junction bases: 4. The CDR3 loop spans 15 amino acids. Germline CDR1 reads SGHTA; CDR2 reads FQGNSA. The DNA of the CDR3 is TGTGCCAGCAGCTTATCGACAGGGGGGCACACTGAAGCTTTCTTT. It yields the protein CASSLSTGGHTEAFF.

The chain employs TRBV5-1 and TRBJ1-4, with unresolved D. V lost 4 bases to trimming and J lost 0 bases, with 10 bases between them. The germline V gene encodes CDR1 SGHRS and CDR2 YFSETQ. The CDR3 is 15 amino acids. CDR3 sequence (DNA): TGCGCCAGCAGCCCTGGTTCAGCAACTAATGAAAAACTGTTTTTT. It specifies CASSPGSATNEKLFF.

The chain couples TRBV7-8 to TRBJ2-7; 8 positions agree with TRBD1. The CDR3 runs to 14 residues. V dropped 4 bases and J dropped 2; count of bases not matched to a gene: 4. Germline V gene lookup returns CDR1 SGHVS and CDR2 FQNEAQ. CDR3 residues: CASSSSTGAYEQYF. The DNA for the CDR3 is TGTGCCAGCAGCTCCTCGACAGGGGCCTACGAGCAGTACTTC.

The CDR3 sequence is CASSLQGAGEKLFF. The CDR3 nucleotides are TGTGCCAGCAGCTTACAGGGGGCGGGAGAAAAACTGTTTTTT. This chain connects TRBV5-4 to TRBJ1-4; 9 bases map to TRBD1. With 2 bases clipped from V and 8 bases from J, the junction kept 4 bases outside the gene matches. Germline V CDR1 and CDR2: SGHNT, YYREEE (reference sequence). The CDR3 loop spans 14 amino acids.

This clone was observed a single time. J is TRBJ2-2 and V is TRBV5-4; TRBD2 matches 13 bases. The CDR3 has 17 amino acids. Germline trimming cut 4 bases from V and 3 bases from J; bases unmatched to any gene: 6. The germline V gene has CDR1 SGHNT and CDR2 YYREEE (reference sequence). Here the CDR3 reads CASSRTSGSRDTGELFF. DNA for the CDR3: TGTGCCAGCAGCCGGACTAGCGGGAGTCGCGACACCGGGGAGCTGTTTTTT.

This clone was observed a handful of times. Germline and junction disagree at one end, which may indicate a read error. The V gene is TRBV27, the J gene TRBJ2-7; the match to TRBD1 covers 7 bases. CDR3 length: 15 residues. The V gene's germline CDR1 is MNHEY and CDR2 SMNVEV (reference sequence). The CDR3: CASSLLGTDSHEQYF. CDR3 nucleotides: TGTGCCAGCAGTTTACTAGGGACAGACTCCCACGAGCAGTACTTC.

V and J are TRBV6-5 and TRBJ1-1; 7 bases are shared with TRBD1. Germline V gives CDR1 MNHEY, CDR2 SVGAGI. Trimming took 5 bases from V and 1 from J; bases not matched to a gene: 7. CDR3 length: 15 residues. The CDR3 DNA sequence: TGTGCCAGCAGTACCCGGCGACAGGGGAACACTGAAGCTTTCTTT. Protein sequence: CASSTRRQGNTEAFF.

The chain carries TRBV7-9 and TRBJ2-5; 8 positions match TRBD2. V was clipped by 3 bases and J by 5 bases; unmatched bases: 8. The CDR3 contains 15 residues. Germline values: CDR1 SEHNR, CDR2 FQNEAQ (reference sequence). The CDR3 DNA is TGTGCCAGCAGCTTTCCCCTCGCGGGAGGTGAGACCCAGTACTTC. Protein sequence: CASSFPLAGGETQYF.

The CDR3 loop reads CASSPGGGLYGYTF. CDR3 nucleotide sequence: TGTGCCAGCAGCCCCGGCGGGGGGCTCTATGGCTACACCTTC. The J gene is TRBJ1-2, the V gene TRBV9, with D possibly TRBD1 on 6 matching bases. Germline V gives CDR1 SGDLS, CDR2 YYNGEE. This CDR3 is built from 14 residues. Between the trimmed V and J ends, which lost 4 bases and 4 bases, there was a span of 14 bases. The variable domain in full, completed from reference TRBV9 and TRBJ1-2, reads DSGVTQTPKHLITATGQRVTLRCSPRSGDLSVYWYQQSLDQGLQFLIQYYNGEERAKGNILERFSAQQFPDLHSELNLSSLELGDSALYFCASSPGGGLYGYTFGSGTRLTVV.

V usage is TRBV13 and J usage is TRBJ2-3, with 7 bases fitting TRBD2. J gave up 7 bases and V 3 bases, and 16 bases lay outside the gene matches. This CDR3 spans 17 amino acids. Looked up from germline, CDR1 is PRHDT and CDR2 is FYEKMQ (reference sequence). For the CDR3, the DNA is TGTGCCAGCAGCTTTGTCCTCCAGGGCGGGAGATCATATACGCAGTATTTT. This translates into CASSFVLQGGRSYTQYF.

The chain employs TRBV5-4 and TRBJ1-3; TRBD1 is a possible D gene (5 bases). The CDR3 is 17 residues long. The germline gives CDR1 SGHNT, CDR2 YYREEE (reference sequence). The V end was cut by 5 bases, the J end by 0 bases, with 18 bases between. CDR3 DNA sequence: TGTGCCAGCAGTCGTTCCGGGACTCCTGTCTCTGGAAACACCATATATTTT. It encodes CASSRSGTPVSGNTIYF. The whole variable domain, remainder taken from reference TRBV5-4 and TRBJ1-3, is ETGVTQSPTHLIKTRGQQVTLRCSSQSGHNTVSWYQQALGQGPQFIFQYYREEENGRGNFPPRFSGLQFPNYSSELNVNALELDDSALYLCASSRSGTPVSGNTIYFGEGSWLTVV.

The CDR3 loop reads CASSLPGQQQRYYGYTF. The CDR3 DNA is TGTGCCAGCAGCCTACCGGGACAGCAACAAAGGTACTATGGCTACACCTTC. This chain joins TRBV7-2 and TRBJ1-2, with 7 bases that match TRBD1. Germline V lookup: CDR1 SGHTA, CDR2 FQGNSA. The CDR3 totals 17 residues. The V segment lost 5 bases and the J segment 3 bases; nucleotides outside the gene matches: 15.

CDR3 DNA: TGCAGCGTTGGGGCCGGCTATGGCTACACCTTC. Translating it yields CSVGAGYGYTF. The rearrangement uses TRBV29-1 and TRBJ1-2; D remains unclear. The CDR3 sequence is 11 residues long. Trimming took off 4 bases at V and 4 bases at J, with 7 bases between the two ends. Germline V gives CDR1 SQVTM, CDR2 ANQGSEA. The entire variable domain, with the rest obtained from reference TRBV29-1 and TRBJ1-2, is as follows: SAVISQKPSRDICQRGTSLTIQCQVDSQVTMMFWYRQQPGQSLTLIATANQGSEATYESGFVIDKFPISRPNLTFSTLTVSNMSPEDSSIYLCSVGAGYGYTFGSGTRLTVV.

The chain recombines TRBV11-1 with TRBJ2-1, with D uncertain. This CDR3 region has 11 residues. Germline CDR1 is SGHAT and CDR2 is FQDESV (reference sequence). Deletions cut 2 bases from V and 7 bases from J, with 3 bases between. CDR3 loop: CASSLLNEQFF. The CDR3 DNA is TGTGCCAGCAGCTTACTAAATGAGCAGTTCTTC.

This clone was counted a few times. The chain joins TRBV6-2 or TRBV6-3 to TRBJ2-6; TRBD2 is a possible D gene (5 bases). The CDR3 sequence is 15 residues long. The ends were cut back, 2 bases at V and 1 base at J, with 6 bases in the middle. Germline loops: CDR1 MNHEY, CDR2 SVGEGT. The CDR3 DNA reads TGTGCCAGCAGTTACCGGGGATCTGGGGCCAACGTCCTGACTTTC. Translation gives CASSYRGSGANVLTF.

V gene TRBV7-2 combines with J gene TRBJ2-1; tentatively, D is TRBD1 (5 bases). Trimming took 4 bases from V and 10 from J, leaving 17 bases between them. From germline, CDR1 is SGHTA and CDR2 FQGNSA. The CDR3 is 14 amino acids. This CDR3 is CASSSLDRAAEQFF. The CDR3 DNA reads as TGTGCCAGCAGCTCTCTCGACAGAGCCGCAGAGCAGTTCTTC.

This sequence joins TRBV7-3 and TRBJ2-3; 16 bases align to TRBD2. The germline gives CDR1 SGHTA, CDR2 FQGTGA. This CDR3 is 16 amino acids long. J lost 5 bases, V lost 5 bases, and 4 bases had no gene match. The CDR3 DNA is TGTGCCAGCAGCAAAGGGACTAGCGGGAGGGTAGATACGCAGTATTTT. Residues: CASSKGTSGRVDTQYF.

The CDR3 nucleotides read TGTGCCAGTATGACAGGGGGCGTCGGTGGCTACACCTTC. Translation: CASMTGGVGGYTF. The chain has TRBV19 and TRBJ1-2; 10 bases match TRBD1. Germline CDR1 reads LNHDA; CDR2 reads SQIVND (reference sequence). The J segment lost 7 bases and the V segment lost 7 bases, leaving 6 bases of the junction unmatched. This CDR3 has 13 amino acids.

As regards this clone: One end of the junction does not line up with germline, which may come from a read error. The V and J genes are TRBV10-3 and TRBJ2-3; D might be TRBD2 (6 bases). CDR1 is ENHRY, CDR2 SYGVKD, per germline. This CDR3 is built from 15 residues. CDR3 DNA: TGTGCCAGCAGTAAAACGGAGGAGGGGACAGATACGCAGTATTTT. Translated, it gives CASSKTEEGTDTQYF.

This chain uses TRBV19 with TRBJ1-1; TRBD1 is a possible D gene (5 bases). CDR1 and CDR2 from the germline V gene are LNHDA and SQIVND (reference sequence). Trimming stripped 2 bases from V and 7 bases from J, with 8 bases between. The CDR3 loop spans 12 amino acids. The CDR3 DNA reads as TGTGCCAGTAGTATACAGGGCTTTGAAGCTTTCTTT. Its translation is CASSIQGFEAFF.

This clone appeared a single time. The chain has TRBV11-3 and TRBJ2-5; 15 nucleotides agree with TRBD2. There are 18 residues in the CDR3. The trim removed 5 bases at V and 2 bases at J, leaving 9 bases unmatched. CDR1 and CDR2 (germline): SGHNT, YENEEA. This CDR3 is CASSPGLAGGPVQETQYF. CDR3 nucleotides: TGTGCCAGCAGCCCAGGACTAGCGGGAGGGCCGGTGCAAGAGACCCAGTACTTC.